The 11 T cell receptor beta chains below come from one sample, sequenced in a study of T cell clusters in autoimmune cytopenias. Multiplex touch-down PCR amplified TRB using TRB-A and TRB-B pools in one tube. TCRdb re-called the multiplex PCR reads and shows each CDR3 protein once, DNA omitted. This repertoire includes a few thousand distinct CDR3 sequences. TRB amplification used approximately 250 ng of peripheral blood genomic DNA. These sequences were also reported in another study, on T cell repertoires in aging, cancer and after chemotherapy.

The sequencing input was peripheral blood. Every receptor here comes from a human donor in good health.

V and J are TRBV5-1 and TRBJ2-3. The CDR3 consists of 12 residues. Germline V gene sequence: CDR1 SGHRS, CDR2 YFSETQ. The CDR3: CASSLELDTQYF.

The V gene is TRBV5-1, the J gene TRBJ1-4. The germline V gene has CDR1 SGHRS and CDR2 YFSETQ. The CDR3 covers 14 residues. The CDR3 protein is CASSLLGREGELFF.

The V gene is TRBV18, the J gene TRBJ2-7; TCRdb picks TRBD2, but there is no DNA to check that call. The CDR3 is made up of 15 amino acids. In germline, CDR1 is KGHSH, CDR2 LQKENI. Here the CDR3 reads CASSPSGLPVREQYF.

This chain connects TRBV10-3 to TRBJ1-2; TCRdb indicates TRBD1, and absent DNA this call remains unverified. The germline gives CDR1 ENHRY, CDR2 SYGVKD. This CDR3 comprises 13 residues. CDR3 loop: CAVDAGTGYGYTF.

This clonotype counts as medium-sized (0.01 to 0.1%) by frequency. The genes are TRBV27 and TRBJ1-5; the TCRdb D gene call, TRBD1, has no DNA to confirm it. The CDR3 is made up of 18 amino acids. Germline CDR1 reads MNHEY; CDR2 reads SMNVEV (reference sequence). CDR3 residues: CASSLIGVGPAGNQPQHF.

Frequency places this clonotype as medium-sized. The chain links TRBV19 to TRBJ1-5; there is no DNA to check the TCRdb D call of TRBD1. This CDR3 is built from 15 residues. The germline gives CDR1 LNHDA, CDR2 SQIVND (reference sequence). The CDR3 sequence is CASRGTGGGQRSQHF.

This chain uses TRBV7-9 with TRBJ1-1; TCRdb designates TRBD1, a call that cannot be tested without DNA. In germline, CDR1 is SEHNR, CDR2 FQNEAQ (reference sequence). The CDR3 is 14 amino acids. The CDR3 region is CASMLGLENTEAFF.

The chain combines TRBV7-9 with TRBJ2-5; absent DNA, TCRdb's TRBD1 call cannot be checked. Germline values: CDR1 SEHNR, CDR2 FQNEAQ (reference sequence). The CDR3 is 15 amino acids. Here the CDR3 reads CASSPGRSMAETQYF.

The rearrangement joins TRBV14 to TRBJ2-5; TCRdb names TRBD2, which stays unverified in the absence of DNA. The CDR3 covers 14 residues. Germline values: CDR1 SGHDN, CDR2 FVKESK. This CDR3 is CASSPSGSGKTQYF.

This clonotype is called medium-sized (0.01 to 0.1%) based on its frequency. The chain links TRBV6-5 to TRBJ2-1; no DNA is available, so the TRBD2 call from TCRdb remains unchecked. The germline V gene has CDR1 MNHEY and CDR2 SVGAGI. CDR3 length: 14 amino acids. CDR3 loop: CASIAGGPPEEQFF.

This clonotype is called medium-sized based on its frequency. V gene TRBV6-5 combines with J gene TRBJ2-1. CDR1 is MNHEY, CDR2 SVGAGI, per germline. This CDR3 has 16 residues. The CDR3 protein is CASSLLAGGPYNEQFF.